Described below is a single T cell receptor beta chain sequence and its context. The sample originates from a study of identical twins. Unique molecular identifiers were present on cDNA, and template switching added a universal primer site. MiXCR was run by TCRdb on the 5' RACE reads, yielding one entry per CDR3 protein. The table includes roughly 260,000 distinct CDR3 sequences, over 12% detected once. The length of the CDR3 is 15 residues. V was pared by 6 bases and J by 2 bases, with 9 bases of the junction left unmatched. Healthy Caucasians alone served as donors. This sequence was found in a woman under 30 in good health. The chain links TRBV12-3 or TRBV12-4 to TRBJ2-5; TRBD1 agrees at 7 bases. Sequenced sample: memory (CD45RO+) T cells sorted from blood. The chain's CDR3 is CASRNRGFGQETQYF. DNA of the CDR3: TGTGCCAGCAGAAACAGGGGTTTTGGGCAAGAGACCCAGTACTTC.